Reported below is one TCR beta chain. The table lists this clone with a few counts. Its antigen has not been determined. No quality values exist for individual bases; no much larger clone is one base distant. The treatment or condition label for this specimen denotes: about 20 received Ad26.COV2.S at low or high dose, single or two shots; about 5 received placebo; per-sample allocation not given. For vaccine and placebo recipients, the sequenced repertoires came from samples collected on day 63 after the first injection. Between 29 July and 7 August 2020, Cohort 1b enrolled 25 adults aged 18-55 years at one site in Boston, USA. As a vaccine, Ad26.COV2.S was a replication-incompetent adenovirus type 26 vector that expressed a prefusion-stabilized SARS-CoV-2 spike protein derived from the original Wuhan strain. This sample is drawn from a study of Ad26.COV2.S vaccination and SARS-CoV-2 variants (dated by TCRdb to the early 2020s). Some background on the complete study: Donors in the vaccine arm were drawn from COV1001, a multicentre, randomized, double-blind, placebo-controlled phase I-IIa trial testing Ad26.COV2.S in healthy adults. Ad26.COV2.S was given intramuscularly at 5x10^10 or 1x10^11 viral particles, as a single shot or as two shots 56 days apart. Sequencing of the TCRbeta repertoire served to evaluate the specificity and breadth of SARS-CoV-2-reactive T cell receptors following Ad26.COV2.S vaccination. A total of approximately 30 samples were included in the TCR-sequenced set, comprising some 20 Ad26.COV2.S vaccine recipients, 5 placebo recipients and 8 SARS-CoV-2 convalescent individuals. Participants in the trial were split at random into five groups of five each, receiving low-dose or high-dose Ad26.COV2.S once or twice, or else placebo on both occasions. Throughout the experiments and outcome assessment, investigators stayed blinded to trial group allocation.

The immunoSEQ Assay was used to sequence TCRbeta CDR3 regions. After extraction, genomic DNA underwent amplification by bias-controlled multiplex PCR, followed by high-throughput sequencing. The source study handled its data this way. To quantify the absolute abundance of each unique TCRbeta CDR3 region, sequences were collapsed and filtered. T cell fraction was estimated by normalizing TCRbeta template counts to usable DNA, which was measured by amplifying reference genes present in all nucleated cells. Repertoire TCRs were annotated as SARS-CoV-2-specific by exact matching of V gene, CDR3 amino acid sequence and J gene to a known reactive TCR set. MIRA supplied the reference SARS-CoV-2 TCR set, which was filtered for enrichment in COVID-19-positive ImmuneCODE repertoires so that public or cross-reactive TCRs were removed. Based on the MIRA antigens, annotated TCRs were further analysed at the level of specific ORF or position within ORF. Depth was the summed frequency of annotated unique rearrangements, while breadth was defined as annotated unique rearrangements over total unique productive rearrangements. Two-sided Wilcoxon rank-sum tests were used to compare TCR breadth between groups. What TCRdb holds here is the immuneACCESS table cut down to in-frame rearrangements. Part of the clones is not present; checked against another copy, under half of the missing clones reflect an unresolved V gene, and the others are unexplained. V, J and clone size are taken as reported in that table, and D and trimming were inferred from the DNA itself. Recorded for this sample are 320,000 or so clones; 90% of them occurred a single time. Of the sample, about 5% is held by the ten largest clones.

Study-wide findings and limitations: Compared with placebo recipients, Ad26.COV2.S recipients showed higher spike-specific TCR breadth (P = 0.0014). It was noted by the authors that total T cell responses may have been underestimated by the TCR breadth and depth analyses. After vaccination, spike-specific CD8+ and CD4+ T cell responses were reported to show substantial breadth. Vaccine and placebo recipients had comparable non-spike TCR breadth, which fits with the vaccine containing only spike. Comparing responses between vaccine doses or regimens was not something the study was powered to do.

CDR1 is given as SGHDT and CDR2 as YYEEEE, both from the germline V gene. Cut back by 0 bases and 6 bases, the V and J ends lie 10 bases apart. The CDR3 holds 14 amino acids from the cysteine to the phenylalanine. Only CDR3 DNA remains: 42 bases, in frame from the first base. The TCR was taken from a person between 18 and 65 years old who received the Ad26.COV2.S COVID-19 vaccine or a placebo. The chain is encoded by TRBV5-6 joined to TRBJ1-5; the D gene lacks a confident call. The sequenced sample was peripheral blood, obtained in a trial of Ad26.COV2.S vaccine versus placebo. The nucleotide sequence is TGTGCCAGCAGCTTGGTGGGAGACCCTCAGCCCCAGCATTTT. Protein translation: CASSLVGDPQPQHF.